The entry below gives a single T cell receptor (beta chain) sequence along with its context. There is no known antigen for this receptor. Per-base qualities were not stored, and no clone one base away is much larger. The data derive from a study of cytomegalovirus exposure and HLA in healthy donors (dated by TCRdb to the late 2010s). A note on the overall study: The 700 or so repertoires of the first cohort and the roughly 120 validation repertoires were produced on the same platform, according to a later analysis. The study was designed to test whether signatures of past pathogen exposure could be identified by cataloging public T cell receptors. Besides the first cohort of 666 subjects, a separate validation cohort made up of around 120 different subjects was used. To predict cytomegalovirus infection status, the study combined high-throughput TCR immunosequencing, statistical association of individual TCRs with disease status, and machine learning.

Separate from the roughly 630-subject first cohort, the validation cohort of around 130 subjects was the group to which the donors belonged. Paper-wide results and their limitations: Cytomegalovirus status was reported to be diagnosed by the classifier with high specificity and sensitivity in both the original and validation cohorts. Most TCR sequences were observed very rarely across donors, whereas some public TCRs were present in many individuals. A later analysis lacked HLA typing for the validation cohort, so it scored co-occurrence in that cohort across all 130 or so repertoires. A total of some 180 TCR beta chains were listed by the study as associated with cytomegalovirus. Three of the identified cytomegalovirus-associated TCR beta chains were confirmed in vitro to be specific for cytomegalovirus antigens. A later analysis found that TCRs clustered in the first cohort also tended to co-occur in the roughly 120 validation repertoires, with about 94% of cluster scores above 0. It was suggested by the authors that the approach could potentially be generalized to other disease states and immunological phenotypes.

From the cysteine up to the phenylalanine, the CDR3 has a length of 17 residues. CDR3 DNA only is kept here, 51 bases in frame from base 1. CDR1 and CDR2, looked up from the germline V gene, are SGHRS and YFSETQ. Trimming accounts for 4 bases at V and 3 bases at J, while the number of junction bases matched to no gene is 14. The library relied on the immunoSEQ multiplex PCR assay. The study's own analysis went as follows. To diagnose cytomegalovirus status from the catalog of TCR beta chain sequences, a statistical classification framework was built. The clones in this table, taken by TCRdb from immuneACCESS, are in-frame only. Not every clone is retained; where verified, under half of the shortfall comes from an unresolved V gene, and the cause of the rest is unknown. Clonal size and the V and J genes are those of that table, whereas D and trimming came from the DNA. This sample comprises 50,000 to 80,000 clones, around 89% of them detected only once. The top ten clones comprise around 1.8% of the sample.

The clonotype comes from a woman under 30 in good health and CMV-seronegative. Sequenced: PBMCs. The chain employs TRBV5-1 and TRBJ2-3, and TRBD2 matches 7 of the central bases. The bases are TGCGCCAGCAGCCAGTTCGCTGGCGGGGAGGGGACAGATACGCAGTATTTT. It translates as CASSQFAGGEGTDTQYF.